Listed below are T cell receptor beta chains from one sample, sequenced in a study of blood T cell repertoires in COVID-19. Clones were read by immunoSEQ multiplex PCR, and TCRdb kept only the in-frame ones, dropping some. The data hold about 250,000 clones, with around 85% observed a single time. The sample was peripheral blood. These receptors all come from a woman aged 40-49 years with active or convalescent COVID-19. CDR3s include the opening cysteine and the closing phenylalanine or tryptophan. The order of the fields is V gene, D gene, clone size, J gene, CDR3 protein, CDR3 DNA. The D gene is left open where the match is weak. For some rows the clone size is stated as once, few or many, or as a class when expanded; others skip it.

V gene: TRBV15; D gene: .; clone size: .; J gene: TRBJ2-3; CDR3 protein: CATSSGTSSTDTQYF; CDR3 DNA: TGTGCCACCAGCAGCGGGACAAGCAGCACAGATACGCAGTATTTT
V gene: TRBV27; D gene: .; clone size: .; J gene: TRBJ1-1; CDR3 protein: CASGPTEEFWTEAFF; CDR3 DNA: TGTGCCAGCGGACCAACGGAGGAGTTTTGGACTGAAGCTTTCTTT
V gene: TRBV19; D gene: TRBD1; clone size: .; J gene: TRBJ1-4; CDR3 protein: CASSGTTGLNEKLFF; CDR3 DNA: TGTGCCAGTAGTGGGACGACAGGGTTAAATGAAAAACTGTTTTTT
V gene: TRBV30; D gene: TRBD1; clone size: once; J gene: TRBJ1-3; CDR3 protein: CAWKGASGNTIYF; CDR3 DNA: TGTGCCTGGAAGGGGGCCTCTGGAAACACCATATATTTT
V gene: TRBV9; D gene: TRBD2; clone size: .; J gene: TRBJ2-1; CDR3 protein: CASSSPAGVPRNEQFF; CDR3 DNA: TGTGCCAGCAGCTCCCCAGCGGGGGTCCCCCGGAATGAGCAGTTCTTC
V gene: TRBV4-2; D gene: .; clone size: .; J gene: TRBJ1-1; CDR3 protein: CASSRRQSEAFF; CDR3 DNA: TGTGCCAGCAGTCGTAGACAGAGTGAAGCTTTCTTT
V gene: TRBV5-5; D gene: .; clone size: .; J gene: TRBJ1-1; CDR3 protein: CASSLWGDEAFF; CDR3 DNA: TGTGCCAGCAGCCTTTGGGGGGATGAAGCTTTCTTT
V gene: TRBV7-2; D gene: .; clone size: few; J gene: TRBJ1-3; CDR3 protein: CASSLSGHPSNF; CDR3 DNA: TGTGCCAGCAGCTTATCGGGACACCCCAGTAATTTT
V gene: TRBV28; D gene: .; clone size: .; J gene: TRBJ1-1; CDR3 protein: CASSAEDTEAFF; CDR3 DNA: TGTGCCAGCAGTGCAGAGGACACTGAAGCTTTCTTT
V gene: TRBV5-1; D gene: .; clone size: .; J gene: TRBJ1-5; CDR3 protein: CASSLDPTDQPQHF; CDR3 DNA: TGCGCCAGCAGCTTGGACCCGACTGATCAGCCCCAGCATTTT
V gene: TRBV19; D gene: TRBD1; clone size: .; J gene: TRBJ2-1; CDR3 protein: CASSPGGINEQFF; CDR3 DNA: TGTGCCAGTAGCCCAGGGGGTATCAATGAGCAGTTCTTC
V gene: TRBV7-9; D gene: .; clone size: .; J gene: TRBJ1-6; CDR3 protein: CASKEEGFYNSPLHF; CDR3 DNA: TGTGCCAGCAAGGAGGAGGGGTTCTATAATTCACCCCTCCACTTT
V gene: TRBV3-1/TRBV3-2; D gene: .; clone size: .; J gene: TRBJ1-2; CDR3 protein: CASSRGGTGANYGYTF; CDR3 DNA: TGTGCCAGCAGCCGGGGGGGTACGGGAGCTAACTATGGCTACACCTTC
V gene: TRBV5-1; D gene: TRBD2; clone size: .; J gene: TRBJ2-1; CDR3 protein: CASSPGLAGGQEQFF; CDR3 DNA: TGCGCCAGCAGCCCGGGACTAGCGGGGGGGCAGGAGCAGTTCTTC
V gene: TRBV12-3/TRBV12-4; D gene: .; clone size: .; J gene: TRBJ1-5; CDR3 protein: CASTEQPNQPQHF; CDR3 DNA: TGTGCCAGCACGGAACAGCCCAATCAGCCCCAGCATTTT
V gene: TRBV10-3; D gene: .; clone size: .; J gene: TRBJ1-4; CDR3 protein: CAISLTGETNEKLFF; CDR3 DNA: TGTGCCATCAGCCTGACAGGAGAGACTAATGAAAAACTGTTTTTT
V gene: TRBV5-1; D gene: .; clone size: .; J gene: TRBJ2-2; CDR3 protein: CASSLDSGMSGELFF; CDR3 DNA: TGCGCCAGCAGCTTGGATTCAGGGATGAGCGGGGAGCTGTTTTTT
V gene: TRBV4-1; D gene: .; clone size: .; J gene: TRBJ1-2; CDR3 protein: CASSQDQPGGPLNNYGYTF; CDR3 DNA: TGCGCCAGCAGCCAAGACCAACCGGGAGGCCCCCTAAATAACTATGGCTACACCTTC
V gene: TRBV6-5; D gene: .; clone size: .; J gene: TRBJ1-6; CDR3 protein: CASSYGQGTNSPLHF; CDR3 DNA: TGTGCCAGCAGTTATGGGCAGGGCACGAATTCACCCCTCCACTTT
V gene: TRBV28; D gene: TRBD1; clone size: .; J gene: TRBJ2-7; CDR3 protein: CASSLAGGYEQYF; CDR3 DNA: TGTGCCAGCAGTTTAGCAGGGGGCTACGAGCAGTACTTC
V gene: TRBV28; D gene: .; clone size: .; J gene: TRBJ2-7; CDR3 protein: CASTWRGSGYEQYF; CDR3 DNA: TGTGCCAGCACTTGGAGGGGATCTGGCTACGAGCAGTACTTC
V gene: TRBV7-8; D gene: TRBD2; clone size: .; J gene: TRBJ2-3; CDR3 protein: CASSLTGLANTDTQYF; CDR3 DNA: TGTGCCAGCAGCTTGACGGGACTAGCGAACACAGATACGCAGTATTTT